This T cell receptor beta chain was retrieved from a study of breast tumors, draining lymph nodes, adjacent tissues. This clonotype was detected many times. Its antigen remains unknown. Germline loops: CDR1 DFQATT, CDR2 SNEGSKA (reference sequence). The length of the CDR3 is 15 residues. The ends lost 7 bases at V and 0 bases at J; junction bases unmatched: 7. Whole-study results and caveats: Data fit most tumor T cells coming from lymph node, expanding in tumor. Luminal-like breast cancer showed significantly higher tumor–nontumor repertoire similarity than basal-like. Tumor TCR diversity was below lymph nodes but above nontumor tissue. Data only fit, rather than demonstrated, lymph node origin of most tumor T cells.

TCRdb re-called the multiplex PCR reads with MiXCR, one entry per CDR3 protein. The table records about 60,000 distinct CDR3 sequences, around 60% of them present only once. Sequenced: breast tumor tissue. The sequence was obtained from a female donor with breast cancer. Some clones in this sample may be carry-over from other donors' samples. The chain is built from TRBV20-1 and TRBJ2-5; 11 positions match TRBD2. The CDR3 sequence: CSGGGLAVYQETQYF. CDR3 coding DNA: TGCAGTGGGGGGGGACTAGCGGTTTACCAAGAGACCCAGTACTTC.